These T cell receptor beta chains were read from a single sample in a study of identical twins. TCRdb reprocessed the 5' RACE reads with MiXCR, giving one entry per CDR3 protein. Altogether fewer than 350,000 distinct CDR3 sequences are present, less than 9% being singletons, with the ten largest covering roughly 2%. These data were also filed under a second study, of yellow fever vaccine responses in identical twins.

Sequencing used memory (CD45RO+) T cells sorted from blood. These receptors were taken from a woman aged 18 to 35 in good health. Both conserved end residues are part of each CDR3. D genes are given only for firm matches. Rows give clone size only sometimes, using once, few, many, or a class for an expanded clone.

j_gene | abundance | d_gene | v_gene | CDR3nt | CDR3aa
TRBJ2-4 | few | . | TRBV28 | TGTGCCAGCAGTTTACCCGACCTAAAAAACATTCAGTACTTC | CASSLPDLKNIQYF
TRBJ2-3 | many | . | TRBV6-1 | TGTGCCAGCAACCCTCGCCCTGGAGATACGCAGTATTTT | CASNPRPGDTQYF
TRBJ2-4 | few | . | TRBV6-2/TRBV6-3 | TGTGCCAGCAGCTCAGGGGGGACAACCAAAAACATTCAGTACTTC | CASSSGGTTKNIQYF
TRBJ2-1 | few | TRBD2 | TRBV3-1 | TGTGCCAGCAGCCGGACTAGCGGGGGACGGGATGAGCAGTTCTTC | CASSRTSGGRDEQFF
TRBJ2-5 | few | . | TRBV7-8 | TGTGCCAGCAGCTTAGTAGAAGACAGCAACCAAGAGACCCAGTACTTC | CASSLVEDSNQETQYF
TRBJ2-1 | few | . | TRBV28 | TGTGCCAGCAGTACACGGACAGTCCTAACTAACAATGAGCAGTTCTTC | CASSTRTVLTNNEQFF
TRBJ2-3 | . | . | TRBV27 | TGTGCCAGCAGCCCAGATAAACGACTAGTTTATCATACGCAGTATTTT | CASSPDKRLVYHTQYF
TRBJ2-3 | few | . | TRBV20-1 | TGCAGTCCCCGGGGGAGATCGGAGTATTTT | CSPRGRSEYF
TRBJ2-3 | few | . | TRBV7-8 | TGTGCCAGCAGCCGCCTTTCCGGGGGAGACACAGATACGCAGTATTTT | CASSRLSGGDTDTQYF
TRBJ2-7 | few | TRBD2 | TRBV14 | TGTGCCAGCAGCCAAGATGGGGGTAGCGGGAGGTACGAGCAGTACTTC | CASSQDGGSGRYEQYF
TRBJ1-2 | many | TRBD1 | TRBV10-3 | TGTGCCATCAGTGATACGACAGGGGGTTTTGGCTACACCTTC | CAISDTTGGFGYTF
TRBJ1-1 | many | . | TRBV20-1 | TGCAGTGCTAGAGATCCCACTACTGAAGCTTTCTTT | CSARDPTTEAFF
TRBJ2-4 | few | . | TRBV7-9 | TGTGCCAGCGCCGAAGACAGGAACATTCAGTACTTC | CASAEDRNIQYF
TRBJ2-2 | few | . | TRBV3-1 | TGTGCCAGCAGCCAAGATTTACAGGGAAGGGAGCTGTTTTTT | CASSQDLQGRELFF
TRBJ2-1 | . | . | TRBV21-1 | TGTGCCAGCAGCAGACCTTCTCGGGACTACCAAACCTACAATGAGCAGTTCTTC | CASSRPSRDYQTYNEQFF
TRBJ1-2 | . | TRBD1 | TRBV6-1 | TGTGCCACCCTGACAGGGAGGGATGGCTACACCTTC | CATLTGRDGYTF
TRBJ2-5 | many | TRBD2 | TRBV12-3/TRBV12-4 | TGTGCCAGCAGTCCCTCTAGCGGAGAGACCCAGTACTTC | CASSPSSGETQYF
TRBJ2-3 | many | . | TRBV5-1 | TGCGCCAGCAGCCCTCAATGGGGTAGCACAGATACGCAGTATTTT | CASSPQWGSTDTQYF
TRBJ2-5 | once | . | TRBV24-1 | TGTGCCACCAGTGATTTGATCGGGGCGCATGAGACCCAGTACTTC | CATSDLIGAHETQYF
TRBJ1-5 | few | TRBD1 | TRBV2 | TGTGCCAGCAGTGAATACAGGGGGAGAAACAATCAGCCCCAGCATTTT | CASSEYRGRNNQPQHF
TRBJ1-5 | . | . | TRBV12-3/TRBV12-4 | TGTGCCAGCAGTTCGGAGCAAGTTAGCAATCAGCCCCAGCATTTT | CASSSEQVSNQPQHF
TRBJ1-4 | few | TRBD1 | TRBV14 | TGTGCCAGCAGCCAGAGACAGGGGCGGAATGAAAAACTGTTTTTT | CASSQRQGRNEKLFF
TRBJ2-5 | . | . | TRBV2 | TGTGCCAGCAGGTATCTGGGACCCCGCCAAGAGACCCAGTACTTC | CASRYLGPRQETQYF
TRBJ2-2 | many | TRBD1 | TRBV5-1 | TGCGCCAGCAGCACGGACAGGGGCGTCAGCGGGGAGCTGTTTTTT | CASSTDRGVSGELFF
TRBJ2-3 | many | . | TRBV7-9 | TGTGCCAGCAGCTCCGTGGCAGATACGCAGTATTTT | CASSSVADTQYF
TRBJ2-3 | many | . | TRBV28 | TGTGCCAGCAGTTTTTTCGTTTGGGCGTCCACAGATACGCAGTATTTT | CASSFFVWASTDTQYF
TRBJ1-2 | many | . | TRBV7-9 | TGTGCCAGCAGCCCCGGGTGGGACTATGGCTACACCTTC | CASSPGWDYGYTF